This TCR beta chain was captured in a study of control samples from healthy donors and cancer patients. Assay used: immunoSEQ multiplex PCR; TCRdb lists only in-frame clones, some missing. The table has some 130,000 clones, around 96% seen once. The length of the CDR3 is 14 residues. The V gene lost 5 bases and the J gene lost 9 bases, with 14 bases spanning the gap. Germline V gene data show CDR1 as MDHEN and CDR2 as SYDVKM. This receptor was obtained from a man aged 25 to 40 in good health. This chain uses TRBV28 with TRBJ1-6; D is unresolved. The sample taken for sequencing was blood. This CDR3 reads CASSPRHLSSPLHF. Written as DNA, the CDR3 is TGTGCCAGCAGTCCCAGACACCTTTCTTCACCCCTCCACTTT. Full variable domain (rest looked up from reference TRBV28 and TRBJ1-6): DVKVTQSSRYLVKRTGEKVFLECVQDMDHENMFWYRQDPGLGLRLIYFSYDVKMKEKGDIPEGYSVSREKKERFSLILESASTNQTSMYLCASSPRHLSSPLHFGNGTRLTVT.